The 28 T cell receptor beta chains below come from one sample, sequenced in a study of OX40 agonist ivuxolimab in advanced cancers. Libraries were prepared by immunoSEQ multiplex PCR; TCRdb keeps only in-frame clonotypes and omits some of them. Seen here are under 25,000 clones, around 82% observed once, and the top ten hold over 25%. The sample was CD4+ or CD8+ T cells sorted from blood, taken in a trial of the OX40 agonist ivuxolimab. Receptors were obtained from an adult with an advanced solid tumor such as melanoma, head and neck, liver or kidney cancer.

The chain is built from TRBV18 and TRBJ2-1, with D possibly matching TRBD1 (7 bases). Per germline, CDR1 KGHSH and CDR2 LQKENI. V dropped 7 bases and J dropped 6 bases, with 19 bases sitting between them. This CDR3 comprises 15 residues. Here the CDR3 reads CASYLPGAGGNEQFF. CDR3 nucleotides: TGTGCCAGCTATCTTCCGGGGGCAGGGGGCAATGAGCAGTTCTTC.

V and J are TRBV9 and TRBJ2-5, with 13 bases fitting TRBD2. Germline V gene sequence: CDR1 SGDLS, CDR2 YYNGEE. J gave up 2 bases and V 3 bases, and 7 bases lay outside the gene matches. This CDR3 has 17 residues. The CDR3 region has the DNA TGTGCCAGCAGCGATGGACTAGCGGGGGTCCCACAAGAGACCCAGTACTTC. Translation gives CASSDGLAGVPQETQYF.

This clone ranks as large (0.1 to 1%). V is TRBV27 and J is TRBJ2-1, with TRBD1 matching 8 bases. The CDR3 loop spans 12 amino acids. Germline V lookup: CDR1 MNHEY, CDR2 SMNVEV (reference sequence). The V segment lost 10 bases and the J segment 4 bases; nucleotides outside the gene matches: 3. The DNA of the CDR3 is TGTGCCACCTGGACAGGGTACAATGAGCAGTTCTTC. The encoded protein is CATWTGYNEQFF.

This chain links TRBV9 with TRBJ2-1; tentatively, D is TRBD2 (7 bases). Per germline, CDR1 SGDLS and CDR2 YYNGEE. Between the trimmed V and J ends, which lost 0 bases and 4 bases, there was a span of 17 bases. This CDR3 contains 17 residues. The CDR3, as DNA: TGTGCCAGCAGCGTAGTAGGAGGGGGGGCCAGTTACAATGAGCAGTTCTTC. Amino acid sequence: CASSVVGGGASYNEQFF.

The chain employs TRBV27 and TRBJ1-2, with D perhaps TRBD1 (6 bases). This CDR3 spans 14 amino acids. Germline V gene data show CDR1 as MNHEY and CDR2 as SMNVEV (reference sequence). Trimming cost V 5 bases and J 4 bases, with 14 bases left between them. The CDR3 DNA sequence: TGTGCCAGCAGTCCTGGGCAGGGGAGCTATGGCTACACCTTC. It encodes CASSPGQGSYGYTF.

The rearrangement uses TRBV5-1 and TRBJ2-5, with D unclear. Germline V gives CDR1 SGHRS, CDR2 YFSETQ. The V and J ends lost 1 base and 5 bases respectively, with 3 bases between them. This CDR3 contains 11 residues. CDR3 DNA sequence: TGCGCCAGCAGCTTGCTTGAGACCCAGTACTTC. This translates into CASSLLETQYF.

The chain is built from TRBV6-6 and TRBJ2-7; a weak D match, TRBD1 (5 bases). V lost 7 bases, J lost 0 bases, and 13 bases lay in between. CDR1 is MNHNY and CDR2 is SVGAGI in the germline V gene (reference sequence). The CDR3 runs to 14 residues. Here the CDR3 reads CASTQTGLSYEQYF. CDR3 sequence (DNA): TGTGCCAGCACCCAAACAGGCCTCTCCTACGAGCAGTACTTC.

The V and J genes are TRBV5-1 and TRBJ2-7; D might be TRBD1 (7 bases). Per germline, CDR1 SGHRS and CDR2 YFSETQ. CDR3 length: 15 residues. V was pared by 4 bases and J by 2 bases, with 16 bases between. Written as DNA, the CDR3 is TGCGCCAGCAGCCCGTCGGGGGACAGCCCCTACGAGCAGTACTTC. It codes for CASSPSGDSPYEQYF.

Written as DNA, the CDR3 is TGTGCCTCCGGGCTAGCGGAGTACAATGAGCAGTTCTTC. This encodes CASGLAEYNEQFF. The gene calls are TRBV2 and TRBJ2-1; 7 nucleotides line up with TRBD2. Germline V gene data show CDR1 as SNHLY and CDR2 as FYNNEI. The CDR3 covers 13 residues. Trimming at V came to 11 bases and at J to 4 bases, leaving 8 bases not matched to a gene.

The CDR3 DNA sequence: TGTGCCAGCAGTTTAATAAATCCGAACACTGAAGCTTTCTTT. It encodes CASSLINPNTEAFF. This chain connects TRBV28 to TRBJ1-1, with D unclear. V was pared by 2 bases and J by 1 base, with 8 bases between. The CDR3 is 14 residues long. Germline V gene data show CDR1 as MDHEN and CDR2 as SYDVKM. The whole variable domain, remainder taken from reference TRBV28 and TRBJ1-1, is DVKVTQSSRYLVKRTGEKVFLECVQDMDHENMFWYRQDPGLGLRLIYFSYDVKMKEKGDIPEGYSVSREKKERFSLILESASTNQTSMYLCASSLINPNTEAFFGQGTRLTVV.

The V and J genes are TRBV6-1 and TRBJ2-1; 8 bases align to TRBD2. This CDR3 has 14 residues. Germline-derived CDR1 and CDR2 are MNHNS and SASEGT. Trimming took 7 bases from V and 7 from J; bases not matched to a gene: 9. The CDR3 region is CASTQSGSINEQFF. Here the CDR3 DNA reads TGTGCCAGCACGCAGAGCGGGAGTATTAATGAGCAGTTCTTC.

This chain joins TRBV7-9 and TRBJ1-1; D is ambiguous. Trimming left V 5 bases short and J 8 bases short, with 9 bases between. Per germline, CDR1 SEHNR and CDR2 FQNEAQ (reference sequence). The CDR3 has 11 residues. The CDR3 DNA reads as TGTGCCAGCAGCCCAGCGGCGGAAGCTTTCTTT. Amino acid sequence: CASSPAAEAFF.

This chain joins TRBV19 and TRBJ1-1; D remains unclear. Between the trimmed V and J ends, which lost 7 bases and 0 bases, there was a span of 15 bases. This CDR3 has 15 residues. Germline V gives CDR1 LNHDA, CDR2 SQIVND (reference sequence). This CDR3 is CASKLFGNMNTEAFF. In DNA, the CDR3 is TGTGCCAGTAAGCTCTTCGGAAACATGAACACTGAAGCTTTCTTT.

The chain's CDR3 is CASSFDGFYTGELFF. CDR3 in DNA: TGTGCCAGCAGTTTTGACGGGTTCTACACCGGGGAGCTGTTTTTT. J is TRBJ2-2 and V is TRBV27; no definite D call. Trimming took 3 bases from V and 3 from J, leaving 11 bases between them. CDR1 and CDR2 from the germline V gene are MNHEY and SMNVEV (reference sequence). This CDR3 has 15 amino acids.

This rearrangement joins TRBV5-5 to TRBJ2-2; D remains ambiguous. The V and J ends lost 0 bases and 4 bases respectively, with 10 bases between them. Germline-derived CDR1 and CDR2 are SGHKS and YYEKEE (reference sequence). This CDR3 is built from 15 residues. The CDR3: CASSLDTFPTGELFF. CDR3 nucleotide sequence: TGTGCCAGCAGCTTGGACACGTTTCCCACCGGGGAGCTGTTTTTT.

V and J are TRBV19 and TRBJ2-7; D unresolved. The CDR3 extends over 11 amino acids. V dropped 5 bases and J dropped 7 bases, with 9 bases sitting between them. The germline V gene has CDR1 LNHDA and CDR2 SQIVND (reference sequence). The CDR3 is CASSSSSEQYF. Here the CDR3 DNA reads TGTGCCAGTAGTTCCTCATCTGAGCAGTACTTC.

This chain links TRBV6-1 with TRBJ1-1; no definite D call. V shed 10 bases and J shed 5 bases, with 14 bases lying between them. Germline V lookup: CDR1 MNHNS, CDR2 SASEGT. The CDR3 loop spans 12 amino acids. The CDR3 sequence: CATLTWGTEAFF. The CDR3 coding sequence is TGTGCCACGCTGACTTGGGGTACTGAAGCTTTCTTT.

The genes are TRBV2 and TRBJ2-5; 11 positions match TRBD1. The end of the DNA is better explained by TRBJ2-7, so the J call may be wrong. Germline V lookup: CDR1 SNHLY, CDR2 FYNNEI. CDR3 length equals 13 residues. CDR3 coding DNA: TGTGCCAGCAACGGACAGGGGGCCGACGAGCAGTACTTC. Translation: CASNGQGADEQYF.

This clone was recorded a few times. V and J are TRBV11-2 and TRBJ2-1; D remains unclear. Germline values: CDR1 SGHAT, CDR2 FQNNGV. V lost 0 bases and J 2 bases, leaving 8 bases between the germline ends. The CDR3 loop spans 15 amino acids. The DNA of the CDR3 is TGTGCCAGCAGCTTAGACAGAGTTCCCTACAATGAGCAGTTCTTC. This gives the protein CASSLDRVPYNEQFF.

The genes are TRBV4-2 and TRBJ1-2; the match to TRBD1 covers 9 bases. There are 14 residues in the CDR3. Germline V gene data show CDR1 as LGHNA and CDR2 as YNFKEQ. The ends lost 4 bases at V and 4 bases at J; junction bases unmatched: 4. CDR3 region: CASSRTGEPYGYTF. As DNA, the CDR3 is TGTGCCAGCAGCCGGACAGGGGAACCCTATGGCTACACCTTC.

The chain carries TRBV18 and TRBJ1-2; 8 nucleotides match TRBD1. Germline V gene data show CDR1 as KGHSH and CDR2 as LQKENI. With V trimmed by 0 bases and J by 4 bases, 1 base remained unmatched. CDR3 length equals 14 residues. CDR3 DNA: TGTGCCAGCTCACCACCCGGGACAGGCTATGGCTACACCTTC. Protein product: CASSPPGTGYGYTF.

This sequence joins TRBV6-6 and TRBJ1-6, with TRBD1 identical over 8 bases. The trim removed 4 bases at V and 7 bases at J, leaving 9 bases unmatched. This CDR3 region has 16 residues. Germline assignment: CDR1 MNHNY and CDR2 SVGAGI (reference sequence). The CDR3 nucleotides read TGTGCCAGCAGTTCCGAACGACAGGGGCAGAATTCACCCCTCCACTTT. Its translation is CASSSERQGQNSPLHF.

The CDR3 protein is CASNYGRLQYF. In DNA form, the CDR3 reads TGTGCCAGCAACTACGGACGCCTGCAGTATTTT. This sequence joins TRBV6-6 and TRBJ2-3; D ambiguous. This CDR3 contains 11 residues. Looked up from germline, CDR1 is MNHNY and CDR2 is SVGAGI (reference sequence). Trimming shortened V by 7 bases and J by 11 bases, and 13 bases separated the two germline ends.

This chain uses TRBV2 with TRBJ1-2; 7 bases are a match to TRBD1. V lost 4 bases and J lost 5; bases outside the gene matches: 10. The CDR3 consists of 15 residues. The germline gives CDR1 SNHLY, CDR2 FYNNEI. CDR3 loop: CASSGRVRTGYGYTF. The CDR3 DNA reads as TGTGCCAGCAGTGGGCGGGTAAGGACAGGATATGGCTACACCTTC.

The V and J genes are TRBV11-1 and TRBJ1-2, with 8 bases identical to TRBD1. The trim removed 5 bases at V and 2 bases at J, leaving 4 bases unmatched. Per germline, CDR1 SGHAT and CDR2 FQDESV (reference sequence). This CDR3 spans 14 amino acids. The CDR3 DNA reads as TGTGCCAGCAGCACTGGACAGGGAAACTATGGCTACACCTTC. Encoded protein: CASSTGQGNYGYTF.

The J gene is TRBJ1-4, the V gene TRBV14, with D possibly being TRBD1 (5 bases). CDR3 size: 14 residues. V lost 3 bases to trimming and J lost 11 bases, with 16 bases between them. CDR1 is SGHDN and CDR2 is FVKESK in the germline V gene. The CDR3 DNA reads as TGTGCCAGCAGCCAGAGTGGGGGTTGGGGGAAACTGTTTTTT. Translated, it gives CASSQSGGWGKLFF.

The chain couples TRBV11-2 to TRBJ2-5; 13 positions agree with TRBD2. This CDR3 spans 15 amino acids. From germline, CDR1 is SGHAT and CDR2 FQNNGV. V dropped 4 bases and J dropped 3; count of bases not matched to a gene: 2. CDR3 amino acids: CASSWTSGGEETQYF. In DNA form, the CDR3 reads TGTGCCAGCAGCTGGACTAGCGGGGGTGAAGAGACCCAGTACTTC.

This clone was counted between two and nine times. This rearrangement joins TRBV5-6 to TRBJ1-2; TRBD1 matches at 8 bases. Germline CDR1 reads SGHDT; CDR2 reads YYEEEE. With V trimmed by 3 bases and J by 7 bases, 5 bases remained unmatched. The CDR3 covers 13 residues. DNA for the CDR3: TGTGCCAGCAGCTGGACAGGGTACGGTGGCTACACCTTC. Its translation is CASSWTGYGGYTF.